This T cell receptor (beta chain) was documented in a study of T cell changes during pregnancy in multiple sclerosis. Germline V lookup: CDR1 SGHTA, CDR2 FQGTGA. The length of the CDR3 is 16 residues. V shed 4 bases and J shed 0 bases, with 15 bases lying between them. Here immunoSEQ multiplex PCR was the method, and the copy in TCRdb shows in-frame clones only, minus some. The profile shows around 110,000 clones, under 95% of them singletons. Sample: peripheral blood, taken after pregnancy. The chain has TRBV7-3 and TRBJ1-1, with a tentative D call TRBD1 (6 bases). The TCR comes from a female donor with multiple sclerosis, enrolled in a pregnancy study. CDR3 loop: CASSSTGHNMNTEAFF. CDR3 DNA: TGTGCCAGCAGCTCCACGGGACACAACATGAACACTGAAGCTTTCTTT.